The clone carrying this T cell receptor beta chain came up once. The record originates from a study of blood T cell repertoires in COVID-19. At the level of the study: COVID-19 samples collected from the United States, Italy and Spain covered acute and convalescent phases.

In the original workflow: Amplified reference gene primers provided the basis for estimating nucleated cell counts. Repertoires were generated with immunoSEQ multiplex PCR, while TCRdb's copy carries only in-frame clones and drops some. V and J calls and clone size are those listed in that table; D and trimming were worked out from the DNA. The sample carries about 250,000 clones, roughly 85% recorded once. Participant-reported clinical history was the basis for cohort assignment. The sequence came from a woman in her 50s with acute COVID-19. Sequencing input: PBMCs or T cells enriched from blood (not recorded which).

CDR3 coding DNA: TGTGCCACCAGTGAGGCGAGCGGGGGGGCAGATACGCAGTATTTT. Encoded protein: CATSEASGGADTQYF. The gene calls are TRBV24-1 and TRBJ2-3; TRBD2 agrees at 10 bases. This CDR3 comprises 15 residues. Germline CDR1 reads KGHDR; CDR2 reads SFDVKD. V shed 4 bases and J 4 bases; nucleotides not matched to a gene: 4.